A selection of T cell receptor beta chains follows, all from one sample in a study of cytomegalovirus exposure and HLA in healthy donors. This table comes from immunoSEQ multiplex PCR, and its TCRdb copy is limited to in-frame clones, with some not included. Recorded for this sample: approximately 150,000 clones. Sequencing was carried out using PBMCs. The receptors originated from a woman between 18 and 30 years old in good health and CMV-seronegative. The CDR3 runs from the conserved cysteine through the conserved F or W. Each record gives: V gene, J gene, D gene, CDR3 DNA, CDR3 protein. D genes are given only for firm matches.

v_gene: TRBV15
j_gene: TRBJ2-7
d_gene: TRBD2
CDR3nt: TGTGCCACCAGCAAGCCCGGGACTAGCGGGAGTAAAGAGCAGTACTTC
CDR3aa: CATSKPGTSGSKEQYF

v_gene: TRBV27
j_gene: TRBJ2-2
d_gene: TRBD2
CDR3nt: TGTGCCAGCAGCCACAGACTAGCGGGTAGTACCGGGGAGCTGTTTTTT
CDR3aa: CASSHRLAGSTGELFF

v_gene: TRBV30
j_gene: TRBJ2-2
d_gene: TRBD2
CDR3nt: TGTGCCTGGAGGAGCAGGACTAGCGGGATTCGCGGGGAGCTGTTTTTT
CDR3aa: CAWRSRTSGIRGELFF

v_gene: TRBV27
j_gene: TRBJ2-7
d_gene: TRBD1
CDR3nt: TGTGCCAGCCAGACCGGGACAGGGTCCACCTACGAGCAGTACTTC
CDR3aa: CASQTGTGSTYEQYF

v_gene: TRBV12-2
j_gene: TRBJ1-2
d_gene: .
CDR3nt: TGTGCAAGTCGCCTCGGGGGTCTTAACTATGGCTACACCTTC
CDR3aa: CASRLGGLNYGYTF

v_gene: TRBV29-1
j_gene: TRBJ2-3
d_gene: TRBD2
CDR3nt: TGCAGCGTTGTTCGGACTAGCGGGAGCACAGATACGCAGTATTTT
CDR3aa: CSVVRTSGSTDTQYF

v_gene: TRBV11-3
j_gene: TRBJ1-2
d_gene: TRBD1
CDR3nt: TGTGCCAGCAGCTCCCGGGACAGGGTCAATGGCTACACCTTC
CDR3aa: CASSSRDRVNGYTF

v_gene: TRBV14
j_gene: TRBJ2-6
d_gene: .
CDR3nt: TGTGCCAGCAGCGCCCGGGAAGGCCTAAGCTCTGGGGCCAACGTCCTGACTTTC
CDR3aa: CASSAREGLSSGANVLTF

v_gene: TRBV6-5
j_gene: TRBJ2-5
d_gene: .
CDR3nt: TGTGCCAGCAGTTACTCTGACTGGCAAGAGACCCAGTACTTC
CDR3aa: CASSYSDWQETQYF

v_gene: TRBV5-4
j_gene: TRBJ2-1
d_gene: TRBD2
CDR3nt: TGTGCCAGCAGCTGGGGGGCTAGCGGGAGTGCGAATGAGCAGTTCTTC
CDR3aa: CASSWGASGSANEQFF

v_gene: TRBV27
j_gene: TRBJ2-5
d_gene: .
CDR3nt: TGTGCCAGCAGTTTCCGAGGGGAGACCCAGTACTTC
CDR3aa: CASSFRGETQYF